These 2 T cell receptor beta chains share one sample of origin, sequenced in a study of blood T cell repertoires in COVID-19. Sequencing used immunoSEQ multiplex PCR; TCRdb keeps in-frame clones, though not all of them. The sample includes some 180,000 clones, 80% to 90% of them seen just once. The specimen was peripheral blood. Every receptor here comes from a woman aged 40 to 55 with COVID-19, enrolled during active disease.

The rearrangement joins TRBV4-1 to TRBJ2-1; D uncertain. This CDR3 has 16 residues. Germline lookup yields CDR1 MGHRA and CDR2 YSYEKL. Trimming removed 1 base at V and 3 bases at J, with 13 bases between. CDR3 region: CASSQGQDLYYNEQFF. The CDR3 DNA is TGCGCCAGCAGCCAAGGTCAGGATTTATACTACAATGAGCAGTTCTTC.

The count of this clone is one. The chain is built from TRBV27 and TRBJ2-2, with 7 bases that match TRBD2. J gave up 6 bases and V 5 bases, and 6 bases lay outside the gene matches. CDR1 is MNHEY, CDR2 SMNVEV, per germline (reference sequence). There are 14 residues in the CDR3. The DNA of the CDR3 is TGTGCCAGCAGTCCGGGGGGAGTCGCCGGGGAGCTGTTTTTT. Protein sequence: CASSPGGVAGELFF.